Below are 6 T cell receptor beta chains sequenced from a single sample in a study of graft-versus-host responses after intestinal transplantation. The assay was immunoSEQ multiplex PCR, and TCRdb's table has in-frame clones only and misses some. Among tens of thousands of clones listed, roughly 90% were seen once. These receptors are not linked to any known antigen. This specimen consisted of unstimulated CD8+ T cells sorted from spleen or lymph node cells, obtained before intestinal transplant. These receptors all come from a human donor who received an intestinal transplant.

The rearrangement uses TRBV5-6 and TRBJ1-3; no clear D. Germline CDR1 and CDR2: SGHDT and YYEEEE. This CDR3 region has 16 residues. Trimming took off 0 bases at V and 2 bases at J, with 12 bases between the two ends. CDR3: CASSLGSGRAGNTIYF. For the CDR3, the DNA is TGTGCCAGCAGCTTGGGTTCAGGCAGAGCTGGAAACACCATATATTTT. Looking up the rest from reference TRBV5-6 and TRBJ1-3 gives the full variable domain: DAGVTQSPTHLIKTRGQQVTLRCSPKSGHDTVSWYQQALGQGPQFIFQYYEEEERQRGNFPDRFSGHQFPNYSSELNVNALLLGDSALYLCASSLGSGRAGNTIYFGEGSWLTVV.

This chain joins TRBV6-1 and TRBJ1-5, with D possibly TRBD1 on 6 matching bases. V was pared by 6 bases and J by 2 bases, with 11 bases between. The CDR3 length is 14 residues. CDR1 MNHNS and CDR2 SASEGT come from the germline V gene. The CDR3 reads CASSRGRGNQPQHF. The DNA of the CDR3 is TGTGCCAGCAGCAGGGGAAGGGGCAATCAGCCCCAGCATTTT.

Only one count was recorded for this clone. The chain carries TRBV9 and TRBJ2-1; TRBD2 matches 7 bases. The CDR3 spans 17 residues. V lost 1 base, J lost 2 bases, and 9 bases stayed unmatched. Germline V gene sequence: CDR1 SGDLS, CDR2 YYNGEE. CDR3 region: CASSVNVVAGAYNEQFF. The CDR3 nucleotides read TGTGCCAGCAGCGTAAACGTGGTAGCGGGTGCCTACAATGAGCAGTTCTTC.

This sequence joins TRBV7-9 and TRBJ2-1, with TRBD2 matching 15 bases. Germline values: CDR1 SEHNR, CDR2 FQNEAQ (reference sequence). This CDR3 comprises 16 residues. The V segment lost 4 bases and the J segment 9 bases; nucleotides outside the gene matches: 7. The CDR3 loop is CASSSPGTSGRCEQFF. The CDR3 DNA reads as TGTGCCAGCAGCTCGCCGGGGACTAGCGGGAGGTGTGAGCAGTTCTTC.

The chain joins TRBV5-4 to TRBJ1-1; D is perhaps TRBD1 (6 bases). This CDR3 comprises 17 residues. V was cut by 4 bases and J by 0 bases, with 19 bases left in between. In germline, CDR1 is SGHNT, CDR2 YYREEE (reference sequence). The CDR3 DNA reads as TGTGCCAGCAGCATTGGGACACTTAAGCCCATGAACACTGAAGCTTTCTTT. It translates to CASSIGTLKPMNTEAFF.

This clone has just one count. The chain joins TRBV6-6 to TRBJ1-6; no clear D. V was shortened by 0 bases and J by 7 bases, with 7 bases between the two germline ends. Germline CDR1 is MNHNY and CDR2 is SVGAGI (reference sequence). The CDR3 has 14 residues. The CDR3 protein is CASSYSPGNSPLHF. CDR3 sequence (DNA): TGTGCCAGCAGTTACTCGCCGGGGAATTCACCCCTCCACTTT.